The clone carrying this T cell receptor (beta chain) was counted many times. Its cognate antigen is unknown. These data come from a study of neurological immune-mediated disorders. Time point given: longitudinal time-point 1 (baseline). The unsorted libraries were generated from a total of 2 million PBMCs, which had been stored in RNAlater at -80 C. Study-wide results and caveats: Falling below healthy controls, multiple sclerosis showed the least TCR clonal expansion, while HTLV-1-associated myelopathy showed the most.

Trimming cost V 2 bases and J 4 bases; bases outside gene matches: 8. Germline V gene data show CDR1 as SGHRS and CDR2 as YFSETQ. This CDR3 is built from 15 residues. Every sequencing run gave over 200 million TCR-beta sequences, taken from 15-18 subjects. One entry per CDR3 protein, called by TCRdb with MiXCR from the 5' RACE reads. The sample lists tens of thousands of distinct CDR3 sequences; approximately 15% were seen once. This chain joins TRBV5-1 and TRBJ2-7; the match to TRBD1 covers 8 bases. This clonotype was obtained from a female donor with HTLV-1-associated myelopathy (HAM/TSP). Material: PBMCs. DNA for the CDR3: TGCGCCAGCAGCTTCTCGCGACAGGGGAAATACGAGCAGTACTTC. Encoded protein: CASSFSRQGKYEQYF.